This TCR beta chain emerged from a study of shared clonotypes between healthy human individuals. As for the study in general: The plates for each donor numbered three CD4 naive, three CD4 memory, two CD8 naive and one CD8 memory. Study-wide findings and caveats: Among the subsets, naive ones generally showed larger estimated richness than memory ones. Read depth was anticipated to influence clonotype sharing among donors.

Only CD45RO-negative cells positively selected for CCR7 counted as naive CD8 cells, so terminally differentiated effector memory CD45RA+ cells were excluded. This CDR3 region has 19 residues. Trimming stripped 6 bases from V and 0 bases from J, with 24 bases between. The germline gives CDR1 MNHEY, CDR2 SMNVEV (reference sequence). Notes on this clone: Its specificity is not known.

Assay used: immunoSEQ multiplex PCR; TCRdb lists only in-frame clones, some missing. The repertoire holds over 2,000,000 clones, with roughly 93% as singletons. Sequenced: naive CD8+ T cells from PBMCs. The J gene is TRBJ1-5, the V gene TRBV27; D is unclear. The sequence was obtained from a man younger than 35 in good health. Some clones in this sample may be carry-over from other donors' samples. The CDR3 region has the DNA TGTGCCAGCAGCCATCAGTGGGTTGGAAGGGAATATAGCAATCAGCCCCAGCATTTT. It is translated as CASSHQWVGREYSNQPQHF.